There are a few counts of the clone carrying this T cell receptor beta chain. This entry comes from a study of blood T cell repertoires in COVID-19. At the level of the study: Acute and convalescent COVID-19 specimens originated in the United States, Italy and Spain. Nucleic acid was either cDNA or gDNA, and it came from T cells, B-cell-depleted T cells, or PBMCs.

Under the authors' procedure: Amplification of reference gene primers provided the estimated nucleated cell counts. Repertoires were generated with immunoSEQ multiplex PCR, while TCRdb's copy carries only in-frame clones and drops some. Clone size and the V and J calls come from that table; the DNA yielded D and trimming. The data hold some 180,000 clones, with roughly four fifths observed a single time. The TCR originated in an older man with active or convalescent COVID-19. The material sequenced was peripheral blood.

CDR3 nucleotides: TGTGCCAGCAGCCTGACAGTTCGGAACACTGAAGCTTTCTTT. Translating gives CASSLTVRNTEAFF. The V gene is TRBV28, the J gene TRBJ1-1; a weak D match, TRBD1 (5 bases). This CDR3 comprises 14 residues. Trimming took off 6 bases at V and 1 base at J, with 12 bases between the two ends. CDR1 and CDR2 from the germline V gene are MDHEN and SYDVKM. Full variable domain (rest looked up from reference TRBV28 and TRBJ1-1): DVKVTQSSRYLVKRTGEKVFLECVQDMDHENMFWYRQDPGLGLRLIYFSYDVKMKEKGDIPEGYSVSREKKERFSLILESASTNQTSMYLCASSLTVRNTEAFFGQGTRLTVV.